This T cell receptor beta chain was found in a study of OX40 agonist ivuxolimab in advanced cancers. Trimming stripped 4 bases from V and 4 bases from J, with 16 bases between. CDR1 is SQVTM and CDR2 is ANQGSEA in the germline V gene. CDR3 length: 14 residues. TCRdb's table, derived via immunoSEQ multiplex PCR, lists solely in-frame clones and lacks some. The data show tens of thousands of clones, about 88% seen once. The clonotype was recovered from an adult with an advanced solid tumor such as melanoma, head and neck, liver or kidney cancer. This chain links TRBV29-1 with TRBJ1-2, with unresolved D. The specimen was CD4+ or CD8+ T cells sorted from blood, collected in a trial of the OX40 agonist ivuxolimab. CDR3 nucleotides: TGCAGCGTTGGTAGGATCGAAATCGGCTATGGCTACACCTTC. This sequence encodes CSVGRIEIGYGYTF.